The T cell receptor (beta chain) described here comes from a study of early T cells in non-severe SARS-CoV-2 infection. Study at large: Bulk RNA isolated from unsorted whole blood underwent sequencing; chains were not paired.

The TCR library protocol attached unique molecular identifiers to the individual cDNA molecules. TCRdb reprocessed the 5' RACE reads via MiXCR and lists one record per CDR3 protein. Among 25,000 to 35,000 distinct CDR3 sequences listed, about 2.7% were seen once. Ten or more counts support this clonotype. The sample was whole blood. The source is an adult who was a healthcare worker with PCR-confirmed SARS-CoV-2 infection or an uninfected control (not recorded which).

The DNA for the CDR3 is TGCAGTGCTAGAGAGTCGAAGGGGGCGGATGGCTACACCTTC. It is translated as CSARESKGADGYTF. This chain joins TRBV20-1 and TRBJ1-2, with 7 bases matching TRBD1. This CDR3 has 14 amino acids. The V gene end was trimmed by 0 bases and the J gene end by 6 bases; junction bases not matched to a gene: 7. The germline gives CDR1 DFQATT, CDR2 SNEGSKA (reference sequence).